This T cell receptor beta chain was observed in a study of blood T cell repertoires in COVID-19. Study background: PBMCs, B-cell-depleted T cells, or T cells provided the cDNA or gDNA that made up the material.

V was clipped by 0 bases and J by 0 bases, with 11 bases between them. Germline assignment: CDR1 SGHRS and CDR2 YFSETQ. This CDR3 spans 16 amino acids. The method was immunoSEQ multiplex PCR; TCRdb's version includes in-frame clones alone and lacks a portion of them. Here the sample spans some 120,000 clones, approximately 74% being singletons. The sequence came from a man aged 55 to 70 with acute or convalescent COVID-19. This sequence joins TRBV5-1 and TRBJ2-3, with D unresolved. The sample consisted of peripheral blood. The CDR3 DNA is TGCGCCAGCAGCTTGGTGCGGCAGACTAGCACAGATACGCAGTATTTT. The encoded protein is CASSLVRQTSTDTQYF.